The T cell receptor (beta chain) described here comes from a study of cytomegalovirus exposure and HLA in healthy donors. Study results and caveats: TRBV6-2, TRBV6-3 and some other V segments were unresolvable in 87-base-pair reads. TCR beta V- and J-gene trimming was later associated with a missense DCLRE1C variant.

Germline-derived CDR1 and CDR2 are SNHLY and FYNNEI. V dropped 1 base and J dropped 8 bases, with 11 bases sitting between them. This CDR3 contains 13 residues. Concerning this clone: Antigen specificity is unknown.

The study ran its PCR with 60 Vbeta and 13 Jbeta primers. Clones were sequenced by immunoSEQ multiplex PCR, and TCRdb holds only the in-frame ones, with some missing. The repertoire holds about 110,000 clones, with approximately 82% as singletons. This chain joins TRBV2 and TRBJ1-2; D gene unclear. This receptor was identified in a man aged 35 to 55 in good health and CMV-seronegative. Sequencing was performed on PBMCs. CDR3 loop: CASSEGRVGGYTF. CDR3 in DNA: TGTGCCAGCAGTGAAGGCCGGGTCGGGGGCTACACCTTC. The entire variable domain, with the rest obtained from reference TRBV2 and TRBJ1-2, is as follows: EPEVTQTPSHQVTQMGQEVILRCVPISNHLYFYWYRQILGQKVEFLVSFYNNEISEKSEIFDDQFSVERPDGSNFTLKIRSTKLEDSAMYFCASSEGRVGGYTFGSGTRLTVV.